These 26 T cell receptor beta chains originate from one sample sequenced in a study of shared clonotypes between healthy human individuals. This table comes from immunoSEQ multiplex PCR, and its TCRdb copy is limited to in-frame clones, with some not included. The sample holds roughly 2.4 million clones, about 94% seen once. Sample: naive CD4+ T cells sorted from blood. Subset given: CD45RA+ positively selected. Every receptor here comes from a man between 18 and 35 years old in good health.

V and J are TRBV5-4 and TRBJ2-3; TRBD2 matches at 11 bases. Losses at the gene ends were 5 bases for V and 2 bases for J; bases not matched to a gene: 4. Germline assignment: CDR1 SGHNT and CDR2 YYREEE (reference sequence). This CDR3 is 15 amino acids long. The CDR3 here is CASRLTSGTTDTQYF. The CDR3 coding sequence is TGTGCCAGCAGGCTGACTAGCGGGACCACAGATACGCAGTATTTT.

The chain uses TRBV7-9 and TRBJ2-1; D may be TRBD1 (5 bases). The CDR3 extends over 15 amino acids. The ends were cut back, 7 bases at V and 8 bases at J, with 21 bases in the middle. Germline V gives CDR1 SEHNR, CDR2 FQNEAQ (reference sequence). Here the CDR3 DNA reads TGTGCCAGCACCCAGGGAACTTCACGAGTAGATGAGCAGTTCTTC. Its protein is CASTQGTSRVDEQFF.

This chain uses TRBV6-1 with TRBJ2-3; 8 positions match TRBD2. With V trimmed by 5 bases and J by 1 base, 2 bases remained unmatched. CDR1 and CDR2 from the germline V gene are MNHNS and SASEGT. There are 14 residues in the CDR3. The CDR3 reads CASSPGGGTDTQYF. CDR3 in DNA: TGTGCCAGCAGTCCCGGGGGGGGCACAGATACGCAGTATTTT.

The rearrangement uses TRBV15 and TRBJ2-7, with 9 nucleotides matching TRBD2. This CDR3 is 16 amino acids long. V lost 2 bases and J lost 6; bases outside the gene matches: 11. CDR1 is LNHNV, CDR2 YYDKDF, per germline (reference sequence). In DNA form, the CDR3 reads TGTGCCACCAGCAGAAAGCTCAGGGAGCGGGAGGTCGAGCAGTACTTC. Encoded protein: CATSRKLREREVEQYF. The variable domain in full, completed from reference TRBV15 and TRBJ2-7, reads DAMVIQNPRYQVTQFGKPVTLSCSQTLNHNVMYWYQQKSSQAPKLLFHYYDKDFNNEADTPDNFQSRRPNTSFCFLDIRSPGLGDTAMYLCATSRKLREREVEQYFGPGTRLTVT.

The chain uses TRBV28 and TRBJ2-3; TRBD2 agrees at 8 bases. The CDR3 runs to 15 residues. Germline assignment: CDR1 MDHEN and CDR2 SYDVKM. J was trimmed by 4 bases and V by 7 bases; bases with no gene match: 10. The CDR3 protein is CASTFRRGAADTQYF. CDR3 coding DNA: TGTGCCAGCACCTTCAGGCGGGGGGCGGCAGATACGCAGTATTTT.

The CDR3 region has the DNA TGTGCCAGCGATGGGCGGGAGGCGGCGAACACTGAAGCTTTCTTT. Its protein is CASDGREAANTEAFF. The chain joins TRBV2 to TRBJ1-1; no clear D gene. The CDR3 runs to 15 residues. The germline V and J ends were trimmed by 8 bases and 1 base, with 17 bases remaining between them. Germline values: CDR1 SNHLY, CDR2 FYNNEI.

This chain uses TRBV6-1 with TRBJ2-2; TRBD1 aligns across 8 bases. Germline values: CDR1 MNHNS, CDR2 SASEGT. The CDR3 is 15 amino acids. The ends lost 3 bases at V and 7 bases at J; junction bases unmatched: 7. DNA of the CDR3: TGTGCCAGCAGTGACAGGACAGGGCTAGGCGGGGAGCTGTTTTTT. Encoded protein: CASSDRTGLGGELFF.

The chain links TRBV2 to TRBJ2-3; D remains unclear. The length of the CDR3 is 15 residues. Looked up from germline, CDR1 is SNHLY and CDR2 is FYNNEI. The V end was cut by 0 bases, the J end by 5 bases, with 12 bases between. Here the CDR3 DNA reads TGTGCCAGCAGTGAAGCGTGGGCTTCGGTAGATACGCAGTATTTT. It yields the protein CASSEAWASVDTQYF.

The V gene is TRBV11-2, the J gene TRBJ2-1; possibly TRBD2 for D (6 bases). This CDR3 contains 17 residues. Germline V gene lookup returns CDR1 SGHAT and CDR2 FQNNGV. Trimming removed 0 bases at V and 4 bases at J, with 16 bases between. This CDR3 is CASSLEGGWGTYNEQFF. CDR3 nucleotide sequence: TGTGCCAGCAGCTTAGAGGGAGGATGGGGGACGTACAATGAGCAGTTCTTC. Based on the CDR3 plus reference TRBV11-2 and TRBJ2-1, the full variable domain is EAGVAQSPRYKIIEKRQSVAFWCNPISGHATLYWYQQILGQGPKLLIQFQNNGVVDDSQLPKDRFSAERLKGVDSTLKIQPAKLEDSAVYLCASSLEGGWGTYNEQFFGPGTRLTVL.

The chain uses TRBV25-1 and TRBJ1-2, with 12 nucleotides matching TRBD1. V lost 5 bases, J lost 3 bases, and 10 bases stayed unmatched. CDR1 MGHDK and CDR2 SYGVNS come from the germline V gene. The length of the CDR3 is 17 residues. The CDR3 DNA reads TGTGCCAGCAGTACTGGGACAGGGGGCATCTGGGACTATGGCTACACCTTC. Its protein product is CASSTGTGGIWDYGYTF.

The chain carries TRBV30 and TRBJ1-3, with no clear D. This CDR3 has 13 residues. Germline CDR1 is GTSNPN and CDR2 is SVGIG (reference sequence). With 2 bases removed from V and 0 bases from J, the gap between germline ends came to 5 bases. The chain's CDR3 is CAWSTDSGNTIYF. The CDR3 DNA is TGTGCCTGGAGTACTGACTCTGGAAACACCATATATTTT.

The chain couples TRBV4-2 to TRBJ2-1, with D uncertain. Between the trimmed V and J ends, which lost 4 bases and 8 bases, there was a span of 6 bases. The CDR3 is made up of 11 amino acids. CDR1 is LGHNA and CDR2 is YNFKEQ in the germline V gene. CDR3 loop: CASSPSDEQFF. The CDR3 DNA is TGTGCCAGCAGCCCCTCCGATGAGCAGTTCTTC.

Notes on this clone: The same CDR3 arises from other DNA sequences in this sample as well. The chain couples TRBV5-1 to TRBJ2-7; 7 bases line up with TRBD2. Germline V gives CDR1 SGHRS, CDR2 YFSETQ. Trimming at V came to 0 bases and at J to 0 bases, leaving 3 bases not matched to a gene. CDR3 size: 15 residues. CDR3 region: CASSLAGGSSYEQYF. The DNA of the CDR3 is TGCGCCAGCAGCTTGGCGGGGGGAAGCTCCTACGAGCAGTACTTC.

The table lists this clone with a count of one. The chain uses TRBV6-5 and TRBJ2-7; D is unresolved. The V gene's germline CDR1 is MNHEY and CDR2 SVGAGI. The ends were cut back, 0 bases at V and 3 bases at J, with 15 bases in the middle. This CDR3 contains 16 residues. The CDR3 loop is CASSYSSRTQYYEQYF. The CDR3 DNA is TGTGCCAGCAGTTACTCGAGCAGGACCCAATACTACGAGCAGTACTTC.

The CDR3 region is CASRKIAGAGETQYF. The CDR3 region has the DNA TGTGCCAGCAGAAAAATAGCGGGGGCTGGGGAGACCCAGTACTTC. V usage is TRBV28 and J usage is TRBJ2-5; TRBD2 matches at 9 bases. Trimming took 6 bases from V and 5 from J; bases not matched to a gene: 10. The CDR3 loop spans 15 amino acids. Germline CDR1 and CDR2: MDHEN and SYDVKM.

The chain employs TRBV5-4 and TRBJ2-5; 7 nucleotides line up with TRBD2. The germline gives CDR1 SGHNT, CDR2 YYREEE (reference sequence). The CDR3 covers 15 residues. Unmatched junction bases numbered 3, after V lost 1 base and J lost 0 bases. The CDR3 coding sequence is TGTGCCAGCAGCTTGAAGCGGGGAAACCAAGAGACCCAGTACTTC. Translating it yields CASSLKRGNQETQYF.

The chain uses TRBV5-1 and TRBJ1-6; D may be TRBD1 (6 bases). The length of the CDR3 is 14 residues. The germline CDR1 and CDR2 sequences are SGHRS and YFSETQ. Trimming stripped 2 bases from V and 8 bases from J, with 11 bases between. CDR3 nucleotides: TGCGCCAGCAGCTTCACAGGGTTAGATTCACCCCTCCACTTT. It encodes CASSFTGLDSPLHF.

Note on this clone: Compared with germline, one end of the junction differs, possibly owing to a read error. This chain uses TRBV5-6 with TRBJ1-5; a possible D gene is TRBD1 (5 bases). The CDR3 consists of 12 residues. CDR1 and CDR2 (germline): SGHDT, YYEEEE. The CDR3: CASSLLGQRQHF. The CDR3 nucleotides are TGTGCCAGCAGCTTGCTGGGGCAGCGCCAGCATTTT.

This clone was seen only once. This chain uses TRBV5-6 with TRBJ2-5, with D hard to call. Trimming removed 0 bases at V and 4 bases at J, with 4 bases between. Germline values: CDR1 SGHDT, CDR2 YYEEEE. The CDR3 totals 12 residues. In DNA form, the CDR3 reads TGTGCCAGCAGCTTGGGTATAGAGACCCAGTACTTC. The encoded protein is CASSLGIETQYF.

For this clone: Distinct nucleotide sequences in the sample also encode this CDR3. J is TRBJ2-7 and V is TRBV18, with 7 bases matching TRBD2. J gave up 1 base and V 0 bases, and 3 bases lay outside the gene matches. This CDR3 has 15 amino acids. Germline V gene data show CDR1 as KGHSH and CDR2 as LQKENI. CDR3 protein: CASSPPASGSYEQYF. DNA of the CDR3: TGTGCCAGCTCACCACCCGCTAGCGGATCCTACGAGCAGTACTTC.

Details on this clone: The same CDR3 also results from other DNA sequences found in this sample. The V gene is TRBV20-1, the J gene TRBJ2-3; unclear D gene. Trimming removed 6 bases from V and 4 bases from J, with 8 bases in between. This CDR3 has 11 residues. The germline V gene has CDR1 DFQATT and CDR2 SNEGSKA (reference sequence). The DNA for the CDR3 is TGCAGTGCCAGTGGCGCAGATACGCAGTATTTT. Translated: CSASGADTQYF.

The rearrangement joins TRBV19 to TRBJ2-3, with D tentatively TRBD2 (6 bases). Germline V gene sequence: CDR1 LNHDA, CDR2 SQIVND (reference sequence). Trimming removed 10 bases at V and 4 bases at J, with 12 bases between. This CDR3 comprises 12 residues. CDR3 bases: TGTGCCACCGGGACTTTTGCAGATACGCAGTATTTT. Translation: CATGTFADTQYF. The variable domain in full, with the rest retrieved from reference TRBV19 and TRBJ2-3, is DGGITQSPKYLFRKEGQNVTLSCEQNLNHDAMYWYRQDPGQGLRLIYYSQIVNDFQKGDIAEGYSVSREKKESFPLTVTSAQKNPTAFYLCATGTFADTQYFGPGTRLTVL.

The DNA for the CDR3 is TGTGCCAGCAGCGTACCCCTCGGTGGTCTAGCGGGAGGTTCCTACGAGCAGTACTTC. It is translated as CASSVPLGGLAGGSYEQYF. The genes are TRBV9 and TRBJ2-7; 11 bases fit TRBD2. CDR1 is SGDLS, CDR2 YYNGEE, per germline. With V trimmed by 1 base and J by 1 base, 13 bases remained unmatched. CDR3 length: 19 amino acids. The full variable domain, with the rest looked up from reference TRBV9 and TRBJ2-7, is DSGVTQTPKHLITATGQRVTLRCSPRSGDLSVYWYQQSLDQGLQFLIQYYNGEERAKGNILERFSAQQFPDLHSELNLSSLELGDSALYFCASSVPLGGLAGGSYEQYFGPGTRLTVT.

The DNA for the CDR3 is TGTGCCTGGAGCACCCGATCCGGGGACAATCAGCCCCAGCATTTT. Translated, it gives CAWSTRSGDNQPQHF. The V call is TRBV30, the J call TRBJ1-5, with D hard to call. The V end was cut by 3 bases, the J end by 3 bases, with 15 bases between. This CDR3 is built from 15 residues. Germline loops: CDR1 GTSNPN, CDR2 SVGIG (reference sequence).

This clone was seen only a few times. The chain uses TRBV19 and TRBJ1-1; no firm D call. Trimming stripped 9 bases from V and 4 bases from J, with 6 bases between. Germline CDR1 and CDR2: LNHDA and SQIVND (reference sequence). The CDR3 spans 10 residues. CDR3 sequence: CARSITEAFF. The CDR3 DNA reads TGTGCCAGGTCAATCACTGAAGCTTTCTTT.

The rearrangement links TRBV10-3 to TRBJ1-1; 8 bases align to TRBD1. CDR1 is ENHRY and CDR2 is SYGVKD in the germline V gene. The ends lost 4 bases at V and 1 base at J; junction bases unmatched: 2. The CDR3 totals 14 residues. For the CDR3, the DNA is TGTGCCATCAGTGGGACAGGGCGGAACACTGAAGCTTTCTTT. It specifies CAISGTGRNTEAFF.